This T cell receptor beta chain was retrieved from a study of OX40 agonist ivuxolimab in advanced cancers. As for the study in general: Ivuxolimab is a fully human IgG2 antibody that activates OX40 (CD134). Overall study results and limits: Relative to CD4+, CD8+ T cells held more expanded clones on average.

This CDR3 is 17 amino acids long. Germline V lookup: CDR1 MNHEY, CDR2 SMNVEV (reference sequence). With 5 bases removed from V and 1 base from J, the gap between germline ends came to 21 bases. Sequencing was performed with immunoSEQ multiplex PCR; in TCRdb, only in-frame clones are kept and a portion is missing. The sample holds tens of thousands of clones, around 84% seen once. With regard to this clone: Antigen unknown.

This sample comprised CD4+ or CD8+ T cells sorted from blood, obtained in a trial of the OX40 agonist ivuxolimab. The genes are TRBV27 and TRBJ2-7; D tentatively reads TRBD1 or TRBD2 (6 bases each). The receptor's source is an adult with an advanced solid tumor such as melanoma, head and neck, liver or kidney cancer. The DNA of the CDR3 is TGTGCCAGCAGTCCTCCCGGGGGCAGGGGCAAGTCCTACGAGCAGTACTTC. Encoded protein: CASSPPGGRGKSYEQYF.